This T cell receptor beta chain comes out of a study of cytomegalovirus exposure and HLA in healthy donors. Study summary: The roughly 120 million unique TCR beta sequences, from about 170 million T cells, were found by an earlier analysis. In terms of ancestry, the Caucasian-associated cluster contained 80% to 90% of the 398 genotyped donors.

The study, taken as a whole, reports: Common viral pathogens were later found to be apparently linked to several of the most significant clusters.

The CDR3 has 15 amino acids. The V end was cut by 0 bases, the J end by 4 bases, with 13 bases between. The germline V gene encodes CDR1 MNHNS and CDR2 SASEGT. The PCR used 60 Vbeta and 13 Jbeta primers. As handled by the study authors: There were 80 million to 95 million unique TCR beta chains by a later count, and around 10 million of them were shared. Clones were read by immunoSEQ multiplex PCR, and TCRdb kept only the in-frame ones, dropping some. V, J and clone size reflect that table, while D and trimming were determined from the DNA. Altogether around 140,000 clones are present, over 75% being singletons, with the ten largest covering 2% to 3%. This clone occurred once. Its target is unknown.

The rearrangement uses TRBV6-1 and TRBJ2-7; D might be TRBD1 (5 bases). Source material: PBMCs. The origin of this receptor is a man in his fifties or sixties in good health and CMV-seronegative. The CDR3 loop reads CASSEAGDRFYEQYF. The CDR3 DNA reads TGTGCCAGCAGTGAAGCAGGGGATCGGTTTTACGAGCAGTACTTC.